This T cell receptor beta chain was recovered during a study of CD8 T cells in ankylosing spondylitis. Findings and limits, study-wide: Several of the motif variants were reported before in synovial fluid and blood from reactive arthritis. A TCR beta motif of about eight highly homologous variants seemed to mark ankylosing spondylitis blood.

It was by quantitative 5'-RACE with molecular barcodes that TCR beta libraries were made. From the 5' RACE reads, TCRdb called clonotypes with MiXCR, one entry per CDR3 protein. The sample yields over 700,000 distinct CDR3 sequences, around 17% seen once. This clonotype showed up many times. No antigen is known for it. Trimming removed 4 bases from V and 6 bases from J, with 10 bases in between. The CDR3 is 12 amino acids. The germline V gene has CDR1 DFQATT and CDR2 SNEGSKA (reference sequence). This sequence joins TRBV20-1 and TRBJ2-1; D is undetermined. This sequence was found in a male donor with ankylosing spondylitis. The sample comprised blood, either unsorted or a sorted T cell fraction (not recorded which). The chain's CDR3 is CSAITATNEQFF. The CDR3 DNA sequence: TGCAGTGCTATTACCGCCACCAATGAGCAGTTCTTC.